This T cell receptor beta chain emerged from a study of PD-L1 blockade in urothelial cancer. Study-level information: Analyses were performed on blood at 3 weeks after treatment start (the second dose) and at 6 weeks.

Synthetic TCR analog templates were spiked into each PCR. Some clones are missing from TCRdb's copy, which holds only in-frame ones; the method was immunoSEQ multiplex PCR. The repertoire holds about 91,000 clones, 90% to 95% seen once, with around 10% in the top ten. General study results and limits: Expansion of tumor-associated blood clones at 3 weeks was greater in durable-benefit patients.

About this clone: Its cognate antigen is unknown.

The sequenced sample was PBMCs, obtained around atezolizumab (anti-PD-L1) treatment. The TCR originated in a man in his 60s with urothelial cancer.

CDR3 loop: CASSSGGQNTEAFF. As DNA, the CDR3 is TGCGCCAGCAGCTCAGGGGGCCAGAACACTGAAGCTTTCTTT. The gene calls are TRBV5-1 and TRBJ1-1, with 8 bases lining up with TRBD1. Germline V gene data show CDR1 as SGHRS and CDR2 as YFSETQ. V dropped 3 bases and J dropped 1; count of bases not matched to a gene: 2. This CDR3 region has 14 residues.